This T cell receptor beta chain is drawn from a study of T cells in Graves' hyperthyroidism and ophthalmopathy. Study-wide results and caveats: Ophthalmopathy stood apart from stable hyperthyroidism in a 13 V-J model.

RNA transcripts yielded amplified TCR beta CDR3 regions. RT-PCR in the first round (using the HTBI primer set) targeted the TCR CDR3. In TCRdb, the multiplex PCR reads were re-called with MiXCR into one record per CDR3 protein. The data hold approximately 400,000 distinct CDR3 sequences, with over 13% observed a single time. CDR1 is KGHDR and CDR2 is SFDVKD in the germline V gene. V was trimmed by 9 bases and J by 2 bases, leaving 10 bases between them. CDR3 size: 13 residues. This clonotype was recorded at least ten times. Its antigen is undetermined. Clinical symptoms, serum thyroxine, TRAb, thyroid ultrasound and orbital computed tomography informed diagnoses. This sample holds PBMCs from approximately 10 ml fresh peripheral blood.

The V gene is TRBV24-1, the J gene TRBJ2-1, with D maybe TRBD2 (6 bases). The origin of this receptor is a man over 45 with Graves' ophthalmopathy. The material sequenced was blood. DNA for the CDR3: TGTGCCACCGGCGGGAACCCCTACAATGAGCAGTTCTTC. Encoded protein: CATGGNPYNEQFF.